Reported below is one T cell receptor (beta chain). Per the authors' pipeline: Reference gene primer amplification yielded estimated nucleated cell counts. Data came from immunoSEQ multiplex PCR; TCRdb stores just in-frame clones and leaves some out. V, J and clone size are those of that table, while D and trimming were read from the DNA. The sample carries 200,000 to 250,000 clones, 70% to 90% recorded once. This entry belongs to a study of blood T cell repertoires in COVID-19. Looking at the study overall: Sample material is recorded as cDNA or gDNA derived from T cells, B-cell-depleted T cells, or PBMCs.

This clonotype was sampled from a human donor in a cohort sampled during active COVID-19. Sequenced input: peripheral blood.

CDR3 sequence: CASSLGIEGGELFF. The CDR3 DNA is TGCGCCAGCAGCTTGGGGATTGAGGGCGGGGAGCTGTTTTTT. The gene calls are TRBV5-1 and TRBJ2-2; TRBD2 is a possible D gene (5 bases). V gave up 0 bases and J gave up 7 bases, with 10 bases separating them. The CDR3 covers 14 residues. Germline V lookup: CDR1 SGHRS, CDR2 YFSETQ. Looking up the rest from reference TRBV5-1 and TRBJ2-2 gives the full variable domain: KAGVTQTPRYLIKTRGQQVTLSCSPISGHRSVSWYQQTPGQGLQFLFEYFSETQRNKGNFPGRFSGRQFSNSRSEMNVSTLELGDSALYLCASSLGIEGGELFFGEGSRLTVL.